This TCR beta chain was captured in a study of spatial heterogeneity in lung cancer. About the study: A consistent excess of beta-chain over alpha-chain sequences was detected. Study results and limitations: Tracking of tumor mutation counts was seen in expanded intratumoral alpha and beta TCR counts.

V gave up 4 bases and J gave up 3 bases; unmatched junction bases: 13. There are 18 residues in the CDR3. This clonotype was counted at least ten times. No antigen is known for it. All TCR cDNA molecules were individually tagged with a unique molecular identifier. MiXCR, applied by TCRdb to the 5' RACE reads, yields one record per CDR3 protein. The sample has about 9,200 distinct CDR3 sequences, 2.9% seen once. The time point here: sample taken at primary tumor resection. The 72 donors had untreated early-stage non-small cell lung cancer. No cells were sorted before sequencing. The whole RNA sequenced was extracted from tumor, nontumor lung or frozen PBMC.

The chain carries TRBV12-3 or TRBV12-4 and TRBJ1-5, with TRBD1 identical over 9 bases. Source: lung tumor tissue, taken at surgery. This receptor was taken from a male donor with early-stage non-small cell lung cancer. The CDR3 is CASSSGPSGTGINQPQHF. The CDR3 DNA follows: TGTGCCAGCAGTTCGGGGCCCTCCGGGACAGGGATCAATCAGCCCCAGCATTTT.